This entry is about one TCR beta chain. This entry belongs to a study of T cell changes during pregnancy in multiple sclerosis. This table comes from immunoSEQ multiplex PCR, and its TCRdb copy is limited to in-frame clones, with some not included. The repertoire holds about 68,000 clones, with about nine tenths as singletons. This CDR3 comprises 16 residues. The germline V gene encodes CDR1 LGHNA and CDR2 YNFKEQ. V dropped 0 bases and J dropped 7 bases, with 18 bases sitting between them. The sample in question was peripheral blood, obtained in the third trimester of pregnancy. The TCR was taken from a female donor with multiple sclerosis, enrolled in a pregnancy study. The chain recombines TRBV4-2 with TRBJ1-2, with D possibly matching TRBD1 (5 bases). The DNA for the CDR3 is TGTGCCAGCAGCCAAGAGGCGGGACGAGGGGTTCGTGGCTACACCTTC. This codes for CASSQEAGRGVRGYTF.